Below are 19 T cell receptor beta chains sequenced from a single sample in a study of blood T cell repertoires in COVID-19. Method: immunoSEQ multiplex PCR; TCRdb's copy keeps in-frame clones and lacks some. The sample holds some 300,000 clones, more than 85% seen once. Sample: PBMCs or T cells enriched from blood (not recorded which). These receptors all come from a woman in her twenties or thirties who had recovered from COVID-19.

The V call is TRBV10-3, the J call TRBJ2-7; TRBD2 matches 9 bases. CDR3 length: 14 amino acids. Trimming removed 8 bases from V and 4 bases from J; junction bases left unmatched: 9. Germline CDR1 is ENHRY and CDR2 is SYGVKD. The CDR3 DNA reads TGTGCCATCCGCCCGGCGGGGGGGCTATACGAGCAGTACTTC. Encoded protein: CAIRPAGGLYEQYF.

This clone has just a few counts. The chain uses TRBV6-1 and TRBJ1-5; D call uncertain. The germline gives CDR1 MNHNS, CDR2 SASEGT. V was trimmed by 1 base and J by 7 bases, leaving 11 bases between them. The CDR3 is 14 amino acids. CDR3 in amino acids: CASSEGPSPQPQHF. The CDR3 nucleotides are TGTGCCAGCAGTGAAGGGCCCAGTCCCCAGCCCCAGCATTTT.

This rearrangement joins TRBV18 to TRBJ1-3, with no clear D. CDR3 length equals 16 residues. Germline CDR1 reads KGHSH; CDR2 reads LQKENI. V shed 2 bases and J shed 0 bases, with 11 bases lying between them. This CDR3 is CASSPSVSRSGNTIYF. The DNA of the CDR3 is TGTGCCAGCTCACCAAGCGTCTCTCGCTCTGGAAACACCATATATTTT.

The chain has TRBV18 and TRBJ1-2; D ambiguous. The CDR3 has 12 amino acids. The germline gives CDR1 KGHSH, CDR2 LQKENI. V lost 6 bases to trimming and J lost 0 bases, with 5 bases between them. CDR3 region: CASSDSNYGYTF. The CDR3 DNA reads TGTGCCAGCTCGGACTCTAACTATGGCTACACCTTC.

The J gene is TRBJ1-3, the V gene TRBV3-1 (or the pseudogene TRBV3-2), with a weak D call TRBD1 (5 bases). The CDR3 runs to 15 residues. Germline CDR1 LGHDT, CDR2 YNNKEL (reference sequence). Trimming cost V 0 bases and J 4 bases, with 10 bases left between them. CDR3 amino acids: CASSQDPGLGNTIYF. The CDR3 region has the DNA TGTGCCAGCAGCCAAGATCCGGGACTCGGAAACACCATATATTTT.

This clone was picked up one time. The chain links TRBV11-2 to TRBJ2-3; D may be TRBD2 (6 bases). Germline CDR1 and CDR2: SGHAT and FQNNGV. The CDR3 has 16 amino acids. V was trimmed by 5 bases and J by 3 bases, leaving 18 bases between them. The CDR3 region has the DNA TGTGCCAGCAGCCTTGGTGGGGGGATGGGAACAGATACGCAGTATTTT. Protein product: CASSLGGGMGTDTQYF.

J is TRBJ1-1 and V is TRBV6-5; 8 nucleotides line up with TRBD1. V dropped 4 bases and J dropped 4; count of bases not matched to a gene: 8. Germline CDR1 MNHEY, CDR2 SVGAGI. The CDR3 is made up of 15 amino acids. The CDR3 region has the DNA TGTGCCAGCAGTTCCTGGACAGGGCCGAGCACTGAAGCTTTCTTT. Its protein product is CASSSWTGPSTEAFF.

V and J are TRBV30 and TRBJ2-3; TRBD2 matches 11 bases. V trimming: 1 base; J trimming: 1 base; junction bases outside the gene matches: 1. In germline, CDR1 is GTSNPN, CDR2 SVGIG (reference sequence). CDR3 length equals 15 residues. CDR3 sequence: CAWSGSGGGTDTQYF. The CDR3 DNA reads TGTGCCTGGAGTGGTAGCGGGGGGGGCACAGATACGCAGTATTTT.

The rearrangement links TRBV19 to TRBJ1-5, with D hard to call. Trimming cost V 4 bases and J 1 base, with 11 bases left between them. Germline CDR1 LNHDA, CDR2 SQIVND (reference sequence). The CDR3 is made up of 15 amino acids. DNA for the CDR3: TGTGCCAGTAGTACAGGAACATCCAGCAATCAGCCCCAGCATTTT. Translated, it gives CASSTGTSSNQPQHF.

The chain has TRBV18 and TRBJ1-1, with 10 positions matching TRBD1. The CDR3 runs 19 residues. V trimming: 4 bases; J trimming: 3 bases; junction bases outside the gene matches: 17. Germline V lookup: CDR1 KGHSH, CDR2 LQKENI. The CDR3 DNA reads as TGTGCCAGCTCACTCCACCGGACAGGGGGGGAGGGTTCGCACACTGAAGCTTTCTTT. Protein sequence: CASSLHRTGGEGSHTEAFF. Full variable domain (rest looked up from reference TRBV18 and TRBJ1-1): NAGVMQNPRHLVRRRGQEARLRCSPMKGHSHVYWYRQLPEEGLKFMVYLQKENIIDESGMPKERFSAEFPKEGPSILRIQQVVRGDSAAYFCASSLHRTGGEGSHTEAFFGQGTRLTVV.

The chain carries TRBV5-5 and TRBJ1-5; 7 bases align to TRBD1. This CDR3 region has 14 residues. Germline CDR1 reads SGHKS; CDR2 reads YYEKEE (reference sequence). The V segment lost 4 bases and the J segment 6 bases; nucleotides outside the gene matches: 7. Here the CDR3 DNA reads TGTGCCAGCAGCGCGCGACAGGGCGGTCAGCCCCAGCATTTT. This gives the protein CASSARQGGQPQHF.

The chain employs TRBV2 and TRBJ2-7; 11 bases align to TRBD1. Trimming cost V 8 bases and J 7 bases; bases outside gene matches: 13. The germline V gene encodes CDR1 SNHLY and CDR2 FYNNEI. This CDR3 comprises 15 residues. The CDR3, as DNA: TGTGCCAGCGGTAGGGATGGACAGGGGGCGGAGGAGCAGTACTTC. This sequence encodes CASGRDGQGAEEQYF.

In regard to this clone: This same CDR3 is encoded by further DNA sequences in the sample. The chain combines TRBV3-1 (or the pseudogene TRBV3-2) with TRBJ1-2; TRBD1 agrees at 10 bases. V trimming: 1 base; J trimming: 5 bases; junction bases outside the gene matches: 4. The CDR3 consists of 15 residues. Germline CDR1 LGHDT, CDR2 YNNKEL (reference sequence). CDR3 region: CASSQGDRGPYGYTF. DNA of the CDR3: TGTGCCAGCAGCCAAGGGGACAGGGGCCCGTATGGCTACACCTTC.

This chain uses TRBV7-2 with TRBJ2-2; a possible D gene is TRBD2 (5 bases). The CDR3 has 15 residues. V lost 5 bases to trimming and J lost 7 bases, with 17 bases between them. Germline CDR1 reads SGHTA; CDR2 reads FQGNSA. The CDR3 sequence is CASSPLDLGGGELFF. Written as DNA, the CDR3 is TGTGCCAGCAGCCCTTTAGATCTTGGAGGCGGGGAGCTGTTTTTT.

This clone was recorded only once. The CDR3 nucleotides are TGTGCCACCAGTGTTCCCGGGGGTCTTAGCACAGATACGCAGTATTTT. It encodes CATSVPGGLSTDTQYF. This chain connects TRBV24-1 to TRBJ2-3, with a possible D match to TRBD2 (6 bases). Germline V lookup: CDR1 KGHDR, CDR2 SFDVKD. The CDR3 runs to 16 residues. V dropped 5 bases and J dropped 0 bases, with 14 bases sitting between them.

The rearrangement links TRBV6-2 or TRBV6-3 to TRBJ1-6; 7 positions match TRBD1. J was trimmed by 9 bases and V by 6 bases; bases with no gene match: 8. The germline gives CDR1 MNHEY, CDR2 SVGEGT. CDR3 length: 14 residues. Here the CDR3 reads CASSFGQAPSPLHF. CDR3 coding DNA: TGTGCCAGCAGCTTCGGACAGGCACCTTCACCCCTCCACTTT.

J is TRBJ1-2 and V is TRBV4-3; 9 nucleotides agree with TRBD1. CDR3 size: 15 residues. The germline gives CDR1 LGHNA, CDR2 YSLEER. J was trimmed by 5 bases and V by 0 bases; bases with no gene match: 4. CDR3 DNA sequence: TGCGCCAGCAGCCAAGACGTACAGGGGGCGTATGGCTACACCTTC. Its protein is CASSQDVQGAYGYTF.

The CDR3 loop reads CASSKAGDRVYGYTF. In DNA form, the CDR3 reads TGTGCCAGCAGCAAAGCGGGGGACAGGGTTTATGGCTACACCTTC. The J gene is TRBJ1-2, the V gene TRBV21-1; no DNA check was done on the table's D call, TRBD1. TRBV21-1 is a documented pseudogene. This CDR3 spans 15 amino acids.

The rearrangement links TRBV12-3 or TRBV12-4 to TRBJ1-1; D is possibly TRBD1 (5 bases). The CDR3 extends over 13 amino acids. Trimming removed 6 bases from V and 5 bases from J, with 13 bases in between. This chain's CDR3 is CASSGLRATEAFF. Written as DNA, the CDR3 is TGTGCCAGCAGCGGGCTCAGGGCGACTGAAGCTTTCTTT.